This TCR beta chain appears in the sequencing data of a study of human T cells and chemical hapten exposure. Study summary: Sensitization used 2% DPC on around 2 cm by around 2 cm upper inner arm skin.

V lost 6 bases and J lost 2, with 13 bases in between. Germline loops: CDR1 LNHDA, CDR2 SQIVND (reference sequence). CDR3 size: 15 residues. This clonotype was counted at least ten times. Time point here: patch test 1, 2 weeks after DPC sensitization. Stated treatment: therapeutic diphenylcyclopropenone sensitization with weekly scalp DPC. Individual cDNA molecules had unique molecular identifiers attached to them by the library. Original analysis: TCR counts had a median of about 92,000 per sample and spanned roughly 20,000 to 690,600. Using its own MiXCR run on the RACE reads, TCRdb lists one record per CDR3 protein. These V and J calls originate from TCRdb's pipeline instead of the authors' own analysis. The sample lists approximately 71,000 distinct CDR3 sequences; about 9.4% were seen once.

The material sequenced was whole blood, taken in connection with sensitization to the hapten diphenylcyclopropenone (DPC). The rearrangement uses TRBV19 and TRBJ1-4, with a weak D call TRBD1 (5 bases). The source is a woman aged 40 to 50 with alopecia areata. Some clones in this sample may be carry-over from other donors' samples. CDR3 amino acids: CASRPGGATNEKLFF. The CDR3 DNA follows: TGTGCCAGTAGGCCCGGGGGAGCCACTAATGAAAAACTGTTTTTT.